These 30 T cell receptor beta chains share one sample of origin, sequenced in a study of cytomegalovirus exposure and HLA in healthy donors. Clones were sequenced by immunoSEQ multiplex PCR, and TCRdb holds only the in-frame ones, with some missing. The table lists 110,000 to 150,000 clones, more than 80% of them singletons. What was sequenced was PBMCs. The receptors originated from a young woman in good health and CMV-seropositive.

This chain joins TRBV19 and TRBJ2-5, with 7 positions matching TRBD2. This CDR3 contains 16 residues. Unmatched junction bases numbered 12, after V lost 3 bases and J lost 5 bases. CDR1 and CDR2 from the germline V gene are LNHDA and SQIVND (reference sequence). The CDR3 DNA reads TGTGCCAGTAGTATGGGTCGCGGGAGAATCAGGGAGACCCAGTACTTC. Translation: CASSMGRGRIRETQYF.

The chain uses TRBV6-1 and TRBJ1-1; 7 nucleotides align to TRBD1. Germline-derived CDR1 and CDR2 are MNHNS and SASEGT. The CDR3 runs 14 residues. V shed 6 bases and J 4 bases; nucleotides not matched to a gene: 8. The CDR3: CASSSDRAGTEAFF. The CDR3 DNA reads TGTGCCAGCAGCAGCGACAGGGCGGGCACTGAAGCTTTCTTT.

This chain links TRBV25-1 with TRBJ1-2; no firm D call. Trimming stripped 1 base from V and 5 bases from J, with 8 bases between. There are 13 residues in the CDR3. Germline V lookup: CDR1 MGHDK, CDR2 SYGVNS. The CDR3 region has the DNA TGTGCCAGCAGTGAATCGGGTGGGTATGGCTACACCTTC. It specifies CASSESGGYGYTF.

This chain links TRBV6-6 with TRBJ2-1; 7 bases fit TRBD2. Germline V gene data show CDR1 as MNHNY and CDR2 as SVGAGI (reference sequence). V was clipped by 7 bases and J by 7 bases; unmatched bases: 13. The CDR3 has 15 amino acids. The CDR3 sequence is CASTTRRELRNEQFF. The CDR3 DNA follows: TGTGCCAGCACCACCAGGCGGGAGTTAAGGAATGAGCAGTTCTTC.

This chain joins TRBV5-5 and TRBJ2-3; D is unresolved. This CDR3 has 14 residues. Trimming took off 7 bases at V and 3 bases at J, with 15 bases between the two ends. Per the germline V gene, CDR1 is SGHKS and CDR2 is YYEKEE (reference sequence). CDR3 in DNA: TGTGCCAGCTCCCGCGGTACCTTAACAGATACGCAGTATTTT. Protein sequence: CASSRGTLTDTQYF.

V gene TRBV5-6 combines with J gene TRBJ2-1, with D possibly being TRBD1 (6 bases). Germline V CDR1 and CDR2: SGHDT, YYEEEE. Between the trimmed V and J ends, which lost 2 bases and 9 bases, there was a span of 18 bases. The CDR3 covers 15 residues. This chain's CDR3 is CASSFSPEQGTEQFF. DNA for the CDR3: TGTGCCAGCAGCTTCTCCCCTGAACAGGGAACTGAGCAGTTCTTC.

The V gene is TRBV9, the J gene TRBJ2-2, with D tentatively TRBD2 (6 bases). There are 17 residues in the CDR3. The ends were cut back, 0 bases at V and 4 bases at J, with 16 bases in the middle. Germline V gene lookup returns CDR1 SGDLS and CDR2 YYNGEE. This CDR3 is CASSVDIWRGPTGELFF. The CDR3 DNA reads TGTGCCAGCAGCGTAGACATTTGGCGGGGACCCACCGGGGAGCTGTTTTTT.

This clone is a singleton in its sample. The chain combines TRBV7-9 with TRBJ1-5; a possible D gene is TRBD1 (5 bases). Germline loops: CDR1 SEHNR, CDR2 FQNEAQ (reference sequence). The CDR3 is 18 residues long. Trimming pared 1 base from V and 1 base from J, leaving 17 bases between. The CDR3 DNA sequence: TGTGCCAGCAGCTTAGGGGGGGTACTTACAGGCAGCAATCAGCCCCAGCATTTT. This sequence encodes CASSLGGVLTGSNQPQHF.

The rearrangement uses TRBV10-1 and TRBJ2-3; 8 bases match TRBD2. Germline V lookup: CDR1 WNHNN, CDR2 SYGVQD (reference sequence). The trim removed 4 bases at V and 2 bases at J, leaving 5 bases unmatched. The CDR3 extends over 15 amino acids. CDR3 region: CASSGAGVVTDTQYF. CDR3 nucleotide sequence: TGCGCCAGCAGTGGAGCGGGAGTCGTCACAGATACGCAGTATTTT.

V usage is TRBV9 and J usage is TRBJ2-5, with D tentatively TRBD2 (7 bases). Germline V gene data show CDR1 as SGDLS and CDR2 as YYNGEE. Trimming took 6 bases from V and 3 from J, leaving 18 bases between them. There are 15 residues in the CDR3. The CDR3 here is CASNLGGREEETQYF. The CDR3 nucleotides are TGTGCCAGCAACCTGGGGGGGCGAGAGGAAGAGACCCAGTACTTC.

This chain connects TRBV5-4 to TRBJ2-7, with a weak D call TRBD2 (5 bases). V lost 1 base, J lost 5 bases, and 10 bases lay in between. From germline, CDR1 is SGHNT and CDR2 YYREEE (reference sequence). The CDR3 extends over 13 amino acids. The CDR3 DNA follows: TGTGCCAGCAGCTTGTACGGGGTCCACGAGCAGTACTTC. Its protein is CASSLYGVHEQYF.

The CDR3 region has the DNA TGTGCCAGCAGCGTAGCCCTGGGCCTGGGACTTAACATAGATACGCAGTATTTT. Translated: CASSVALGLGLNIDTQYF. The chain uses TRBV9 and TRBJ2-3; D possibly corresponds to TRBD2 (6 bases). Germline assignment: CDR1 SGDLS and CDR2 YYNGEE. There are 18 residues in the CDR3. Trimming took off 0 bases at V and 5 bases at J, with 22 bases between the two ends.

The rearrangement joins TRBV11-2 to TRBJ2-1; possibly TRBD2 for D (5 bases). V was clipped by 5 bases and J by 9 bases, with 14 bases between them. Germline V lookup: CDR1 SGHAT, CDR2 FQNNGV. The CDR3 runs 13 residues. This CDR3 is CASSLLTGLEQFF. The CDR3 nucleotides are TGTGCCAGCAGCCTCTTAACCGGACTTGAGCAGTTCTTC.

V gene TRBV19 combines with J gene TRBJ2-7; 7 nucleotides align to TRBD2. Germline V gives CDR1 LNHDA, CDR2 SQIVND (reference sequence). The CDR3 is made up of 15 amino acids. The V segment lost 3 bases and the J segment 6 bases; nucleotides outside the gene matches: 11. Here the CDR3 reads CASSISLAGVGEQYF. The CDR3 DNA sequence: TGTGCCAGTAGTATCTCGCTGGCGGGAGTGGGCGAGCAGTACTTC. Full variable domain (outside the CDR3, taken from reference TRBV19 and TRBJ2-7): DGGITQSPKYLFRKEGQNVTLSCEQNLNHDAMYWYRQDPGQGLRLIYYSQIVNDFQKGDIAEGYSVSREKKESFPLTVTSAQKNPTAFYLCASSISLAGVGEQYFGPGTRLTVT.

This clone has more than one count but fewer than ten. This rearrangement joins TRBV2 to TRBJ1-2; TRBD1 aligns across 7 bases. Losses at the gene ends were 11 bases for V and 4 bases for J; bases not matched to a gene: 10. This CDR3 spans 13 amino acids. Germline lookup yields CDR1 SNHLY and CDR2 FYNNEI. CDR3 sequence reads: CAGRTGVLYGYTF. Written as DNA, the CDR3 is TGTGCCGGGAGGACAGGTGTCCTCTATGGCTACACCTTC.

CDR3 nucleotide sequence: TGTGCCAGCAGTTATGGGACAGGTAGCACAGATACGCAGTATTTT. This translates into CASSYGTGSTDTQYF. The chain recombines TRBV28 with TRBJ2-3, with 8 bases fitting TRBD1. V was clipped by 4 bases and J by 0 bases; unmatched bases: 3. This CDR3 has 15 residues. Per germline, CDR1 MDHEN and CDR2 SYDVKM. Supplemented by reference TRBV28 and TRBJ2-3, the full variable domain reads DVKVTQSSRYLVKRTGEKVFLECVQDMDHENMFWYRQDPGLGLRLIYFSYDVKMKEKGDIPEGYSVSREKKERFSLILESASTNQTSMYLCASSYGTGSTDTQYFGPGTRLTVL.

The V gene is TRBV5-4, the J gene TRBJ2-1; 8 bases are a match to TRBD2. The V and J ends lost 0 bases and 4 bases, in that order; junction bases with no gene match: 9. CDR1 is SGHNT, CDR2 YYREEE, per germline (reference sequence). This CDR3 has 17 residues. In nucleotides, the CDR3 is TGTGCCAGCAGCTTGGGAGCGGGAGACCCCCTTTACAATGAGCAGTTCTTC. This encodes CASSLGAGDPLYNEQFF.

V usage is TRBV6-5 and J usage is TRBJ1-5; 8 bases map to TRBD1. The CDR3 extends over 15 amino acids. Germline loops: CDR1 MNHEY, CDR2 SVGAGI. Germline trimming cut 6 bases from V and 5 bases from J; bases unmatched to any gene: 9. In DNA, the CDR3 is TGTGCCAGCAGCCCCGGGGACAGGCGGTATCAGCCCCAGCATTTT. Translating it yields CASSPGDRRYQPQHF.

The J gene is TRBJ2-1, the V gene TRBV6-5; TRBD2 agrees at 11 bases. The V segment lost 6 bases and the J segment 6 bases; nucleotides outside the gene matches: 4. This CDR3 has 14 amino acids. Per the germline V gene, CDR1 is MNHEY and CDR2 is SVGAGI. DNA for the CDR3: TGTGCCAGCAGAATTAGCGGGAGGGGCAATGAGCAGTTCTTC. Encoded protein: CASRISGRGNEQFF.

The chain combines TRBV9 with TRBJ2-1; D is perhaps TRBD2 (5 bases). The CDR3 length is 16 residues. The germline V gene has CDR1 SGDLS and CDR2 YYNGEE. V was clipped by 2 bases and J by 2 bases, with 14 bases between them. Here the CDR3 reads CASSVGASLTYNEQFF. The CDR3 nucleotides read TGTGCCAGCAGCGTGGGAGCCTCGCTGACCTACAATGAGCAGTTCTTC.

This clone was seen once. The gene calls are TRBV19 and TRBJ2-7; tentatively, D is TRBD2 (6 bases). This CDR3 comprises 14 residues. Trimming pared 5 bases from V and 3 bases from J, leaving 14 bases between. Germline V gene data show CDR1 as LNHDA and CDR2 as SQIVND (reference sequence). CDR3 protein: CASSVAVGDYEQYF. The CDR3 DNA is TGTGCCAGTAGTGTAGCGGTGGGAGACTACGAGCAGTACTTC. The full variable domain, rest sourced from reference TRBV19 and TRBJ2-7, is DGGITQSPKYLFRKEGQNVTLSCEQNLNHDAMYWYRQDPGQGLRLIYYSQIVNDFQKGDIAEGYSVSREKKESFPLTVTSAQKNPTAFYLCASSVAVGDYEQYFGPGTRLTVT.

A single count supports this clone. The CDR3 nucleotides read TGCGCCAGCAGTGAGGCTACAGGGGGCTTAGGAAACACCATATATTTT. This translates into CASSEATGGLGNTIYF. The genes are TRBV10-2 and TRBJ1-3; 9 bases align to TRBD1. The CDR3 is 16 amino acids. Germline V gives CDR1 WSHSY, CDR2 SAAADI. The V and J ends lost 2 bases and 4 bases, in that order; junction bases with no gene match: 6.

The V gene is TRBV28, the J gene TRBJ2-7; 7 nucleotides align to TRBD1. The V segment lost 8 bases and the J segment 0 bases; nucleotides outside the gene matches: 7. This CDR3 has 14 amino acids. The germline CDR1 and CDR2 sequences are MDHEN and SYDVKM. The chain's CDR3 is CASSGQPSSYEQYF. CDR3 DNA: TGTGCCAGCTCGGGACAGCCCTCCTCCTACGAGCAGTACTTC. The full variable domain, completed using reference TRBV28 and TRBJ2-7, is DVKVTQSSRYLVKRTGEKVFLECVQDMDHENMFWYRQDPGLGLRLIYFSYDVKMKEKGDIPEGYSVSREKKERFSLILESASTNQTSMYLCASSGQPSSYEQYFGPGTRLTVT.

The rearrangement joins TRBV7-9 to TRBJ1-1; no firm D call. Germline CDR1 reads SEHNR; CDR2 reads FQNEAQ (reference sequence). V was clipped by 5 bases and J by 1 base, with 8 bases between them. The CDR3 totals 13 residues. Here the CDR3 DNA reads TGTGCCAGCAGCGCCCAGGCGAACACTGAAGCTTTCTTT. Encoded protein: CASSAQANTEAFF. The variable domain in full, completed from reference TRBV7-9 and TRBJ1-1, reads DTGVSQNPRHKITKRGQNVTFRCDPISEHNRLYWYRQTLGQGPEFLTYFQNEAQLEKSRLLSDRFSAERPKGSFSTLEIQRTEQGDSAMYLCASSAQANTEAFFGQGTRLTVV.

The genes are TRBV6-5 and TRBJ2-7, with D uncertain. From germline, CDR1 is MNHEY and CDR2 SVGAGI. This CDR3 is 12 amino acids long. Trimming took 8 bases from V and 6 from J, leaving 14 bases between them. The DNA for the CDR3 is TGTGCCAGCTATCGGCGGCCCGGCGAGCAGTACTTC. Its protein is CASYRRPGEQYF.

This sequence joins TRBV7-8 and TRBJ2-3; tentatively, D is TRBD1 (5 bases). The V gene lost 7 bases and the J gene lost 8 bases, with 10 bases spanning the gap. This CDR3 comprises 11 residues. The germline gives CDR1 SGHVS, CDR2 FQNEAQ. The CDR3 spells CASTTQGTQYF. CDR3 nucleotide sequence: TGTGCCAGCACGACCCAGGGTACGCAGTATTTT.

The chain combines TRBV10-3 with TRBJ1-2; D remains unclear. Trimming left V 11 bases short and J 6 bases short, with 19 bases between. The CDR3 totals 13 residues. Per germline, CDR1 ENHRY and CDR2 SYGVKD. CDR3 amino acids: CAAEPAGRDGYTF. The CDR3 nucleotides read TGTGCCGCTGAACCGGCGGGGAGGGATGGCTACACCTTC.

In this sample, this clone turned up once. The J gene is TRBJ2-7, the V gene TRBV29-1; D is undetermined. CDR1 and CDR2 (germline): SQVTM, ANQGSEA. With 0 bases removed from V and 0 bases from J, the gap between germline ends came to 6 bases. There are 13 residues in the CDR3. The CDR3 spells CSVEESDSYEQYF. The CDR3, as DNA: TGCAGCGTTGAAGAGAGTGACTCCTACGAGCAGTACTTC.

This chain connects TRBV28 to TRBJ1-6, with 8 bases aligning to TRBD1. Trimming removed 8 bases from V and 6 bases from J; junction bases left unmatched: 9. The germline V gene encodes CDR1 MDHEN and CDR2 SYDVKM. CDR3 size: 15 residues. CDR3 sequence (DNA): TGTGCCAGCTTACAGGGGGACCCTCCTAATTCACCCCTCCACTTT. Its protein product is CASLQGDPPNSPLHF.

V gene TRBV5-1 combines with J gene TRBJ1-1, with a tentative D call TRBD1 (5 bases). The CDR3 length is 15 residues. Trimming pared 1 base from V and 5 bases from J, leaving 15 bases between. From germline, CDR1 is SGHRS and CDR2 YFSETQ. The CDR3 DNA reads as TGCGCCAGCAGCTTGAGCCCGGACAAGTTAACTGAAGCTTTCTTT. Translating gives CASSLSPDKLTEAFF. Combining the CDR3 with reference TRBV5-1 and TRBJ1-1 gives the whole variable domain KAGVTQTPRYLIKTRGQQVTLSCSPISGHRSVSWYQQTPGQGLQFLFEYFSETQRNKGNFPGRFSGRQFSNSRSEMNVSTLELGDSALYLCASSLSPDKLTEAFFGQGTRLTVV.